This T cell receptor beta chain was identified during a study of Ad26.COV2.S vaccination and SARS-CoV-2 variants. Background on the study: The donor belonged to the COV1001 Ad26.COV2.S trial arm.

Sample treatment: some 20 received Ad26.COV2.S at low or high dose, single or two shots; a few received placebo; per-sample allocation not given. The investigators took samples on day 63 after the first vaccine or placebo injection. An 18-55-year-old adult in Boston served as donor. Only in-frame clones appear in the TCRdb table, and some are missing; sequencing was by immunoSEQ multiplex PCR. The top ten hold under 4.5% of the sample, which has 440,000 or so clones, around 91% seen once. The germline V and J ends were trimmed by 8 bases and 0 bases, with 8 bases remaining between them. The CDR3 extends over 14 amino acids. Germline CDR1 MNHEY, CDR2 SVGAGI.

This clonotype was obtained from a person aged 18-65 years who received the Ad26.COV2.S COVID-19 vaccine or a placebo. The sequencing here drew on peripheral blood, taken in a trial of Ad26.COV2.S vaccine versus placebo. The V call is TRBV6-5, the J call TRBJ1-6, with a tentative D call TRBD1 (5 bases). CDR3 coding DNA: TGTGCCAGCGGAACAGGCTCCTATAATTCACCCCTCCACTTT. It specifies CASGTGSYNSPLHF.